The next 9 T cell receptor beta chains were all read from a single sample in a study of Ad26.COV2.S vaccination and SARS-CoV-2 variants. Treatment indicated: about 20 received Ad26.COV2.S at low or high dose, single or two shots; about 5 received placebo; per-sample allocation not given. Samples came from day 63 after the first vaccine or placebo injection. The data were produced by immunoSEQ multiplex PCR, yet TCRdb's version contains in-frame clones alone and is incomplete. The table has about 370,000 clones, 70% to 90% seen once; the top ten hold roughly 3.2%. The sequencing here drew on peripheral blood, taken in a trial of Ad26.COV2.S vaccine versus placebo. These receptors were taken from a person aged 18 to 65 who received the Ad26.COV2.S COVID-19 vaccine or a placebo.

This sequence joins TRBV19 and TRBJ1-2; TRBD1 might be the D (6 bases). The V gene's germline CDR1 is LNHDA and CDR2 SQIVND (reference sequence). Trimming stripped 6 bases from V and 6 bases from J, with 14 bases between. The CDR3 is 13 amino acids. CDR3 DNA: TGTGCCAGTAGGTCCGGGGGGGCTGATGGCTACACCTTC. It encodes CASRSGGADGYTF.

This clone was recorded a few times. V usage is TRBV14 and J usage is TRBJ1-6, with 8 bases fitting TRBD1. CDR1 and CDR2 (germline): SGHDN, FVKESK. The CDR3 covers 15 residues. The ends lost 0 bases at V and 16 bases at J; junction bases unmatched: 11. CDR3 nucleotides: TGTGCCAGCAGCCAAGATATGGCAGGGGGCGAGATGCTCCACTTT. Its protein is CASSQDMAGGEMLHF.

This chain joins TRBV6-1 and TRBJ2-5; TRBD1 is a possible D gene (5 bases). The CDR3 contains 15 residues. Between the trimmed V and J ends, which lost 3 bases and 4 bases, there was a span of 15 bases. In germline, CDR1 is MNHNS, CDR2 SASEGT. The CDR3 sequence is CASSDRAGWGETQYF. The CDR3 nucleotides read TGTGCCAGCAGTGATAGGGCAGGGTGGGGAGAGACCCAGTACTTC.

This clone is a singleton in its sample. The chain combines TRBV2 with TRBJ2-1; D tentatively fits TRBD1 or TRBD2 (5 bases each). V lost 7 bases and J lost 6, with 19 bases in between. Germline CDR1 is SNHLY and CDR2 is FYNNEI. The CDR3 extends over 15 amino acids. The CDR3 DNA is TGTGCCAGCACCGTTATGGGACCGTGGACCAATGAGCAGTTCTTC. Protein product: CASTVMGPWTNEQFF.

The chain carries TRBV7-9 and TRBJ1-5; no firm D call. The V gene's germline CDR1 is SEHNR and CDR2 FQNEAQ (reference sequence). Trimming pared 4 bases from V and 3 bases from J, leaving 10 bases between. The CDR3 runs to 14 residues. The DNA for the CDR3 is TGTGCCAGCAGCTCGTCGGGGTACAATCAGCCCCAGCATTTT. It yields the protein CASSSSGYNQPQHF.

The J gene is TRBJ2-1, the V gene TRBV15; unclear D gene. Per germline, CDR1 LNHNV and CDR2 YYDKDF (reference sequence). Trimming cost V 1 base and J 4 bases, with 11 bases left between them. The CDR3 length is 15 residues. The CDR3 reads CATSRGPLPYNEQFF. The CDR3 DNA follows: TGTGCCACCAGCAGAGGACCGTTACCGTACAATGAGCAGTTCTTC.

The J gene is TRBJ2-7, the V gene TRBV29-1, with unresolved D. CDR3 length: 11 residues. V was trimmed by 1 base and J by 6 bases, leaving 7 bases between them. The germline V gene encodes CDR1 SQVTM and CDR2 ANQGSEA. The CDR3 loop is CSVEGQPEQYF. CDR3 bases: TGCAGCGTTGAAGGGCAGCCCGAGCAGTACTTC.

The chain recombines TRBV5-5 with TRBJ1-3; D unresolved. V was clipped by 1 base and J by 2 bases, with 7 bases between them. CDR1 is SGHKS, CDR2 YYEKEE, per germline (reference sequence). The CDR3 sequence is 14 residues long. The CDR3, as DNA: TGTGCCAGCAGCTTGAGGGTCGCTGGAAACACCATATATTTT. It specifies CASSLRVAGNTIYF.

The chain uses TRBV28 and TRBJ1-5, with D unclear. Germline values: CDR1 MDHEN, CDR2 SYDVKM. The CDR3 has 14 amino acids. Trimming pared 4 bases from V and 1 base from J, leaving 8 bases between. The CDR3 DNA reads TGTGCCAGCAGTTCGCTGGGGAGCAATCAGCCCCAGCATTTT. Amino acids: CASSSLGSNQPQHF.